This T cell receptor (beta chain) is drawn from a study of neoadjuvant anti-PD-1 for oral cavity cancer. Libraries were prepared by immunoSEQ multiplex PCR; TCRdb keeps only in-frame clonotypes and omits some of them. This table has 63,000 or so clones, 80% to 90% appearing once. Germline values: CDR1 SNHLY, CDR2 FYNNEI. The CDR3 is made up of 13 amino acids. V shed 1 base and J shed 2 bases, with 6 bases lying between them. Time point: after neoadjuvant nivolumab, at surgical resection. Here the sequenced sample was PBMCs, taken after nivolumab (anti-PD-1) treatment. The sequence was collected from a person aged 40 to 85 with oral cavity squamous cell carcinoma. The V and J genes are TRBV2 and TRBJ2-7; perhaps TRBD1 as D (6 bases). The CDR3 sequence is CASSEDRAYEQYF. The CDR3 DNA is TGTGCCAGCAGTGAAGACAGGGCCTACGAGCAGTACTTC.